This T cell receptor (beta chain) was retrieved from a study of blood T cells in healthy people across ages. A second PCR of roughly 7 to 11 cycles used a sample-barcoded 5' primer and a J-beta primer mix. All samples gave at least 2.5 million CDR3-containing paired-end reads. TCRdb reprocessed the 5' RACE reads via MiXCR and lists one record per CDR3 protein. This table holds some 750,000 distinct CDR3 sequences, about 20% found once. PBMCs numbering at least 6 million were isolated per sample. Total RNA, at least 5 micrograms per sample, was extracted from PBMCs. There are a few counts of this clonotype. The antigen is unknown. Study outcomes and limitations: Researchers judged that diversity estimates from one million T cells fell short of true values.

This CDR3 region has 12 residues. The V gene lost 7 bases and the J gene lost 2 bases, with 11 bases spanning the gap. Germline CDR1 SQVTM, CDR2 ANQGSEA. V gene TRBV29-1 combines with J gene TRBJ2-5, with TRBD2 as a possible D gene (6 bases). This TCR derives from a man between 65 and 85 years old in good health. The specimen sequenced was blood. CDR3 coding DNA: TGCAGCGGTGGGAGGAGGCAAGAGACCCAGTACTTC. It encodes CSGGRRQETQYF.